This T cell receptor (beta chain) was obtained from a study of cytomegalovirus exposure and HLA in healthy donors. Details on this clone: Its antigen is unidentified.

General observations from the study: Researchers catalogued some 160 TCR beta chains as cytomegalovirus-associated. In vitro experiments confirmed that three CMV-associated chains were specific for CMV antigens.

Repertoires were generated with immunoSEQ multiplex PCR, while TCRdb's copy carries only in-frame clones and drops some. The sample contains about 130,000 clones, 75% to 90% of which appear only once. Sequenced: PBMCs. The clonotype comes from a young woman in good health and CMV-seronegative.

CDR3 sequence reads: CASSQEGGAQYF. The CDR3 bases are TGCGCCAGCAGCCAAGAAGGGGGAGCCCAGTACTTC. This sequence joins TRBV4-3 and TRBJ2-5; TRBD1 might be the D (6 bases). Trimming took 0 bases from V and 9 from J, leaving 8 bases between them. This CDR3 is 12 amino acids long. Looked up from germline, CDR1 is LGHNA and CDR2 is YSLEER.